This TCR beta chain was retrieved from a study of T cell repertoires in cytomegalovirus infection. Study in general: TCR beta signatures that were public indicated CMV infection and matching HLA type. Broader study findings: The study found HLA-C-restricted CMV-specific TCR beta clonotypes dominating the ex vivo response. Carriage of CMV together with the relevant HLA was identifiable through cumulative public TCR beta family frequency.

TCRdb re-called the reads through MiXCR, storing one row per CDR3 protein. The table has about a million distinct CDR3 sequences, less than 35% seen once. V gave up 7 bases and J gave up 8 bases, with 19 bases separating them. Germline V gene lookup returns CDR1 MDHEN and CDR2 SYDVKM. The CDR3 has 14 amino acids. To note about this clonotype: As yet, its antigen is unknown.

The TCR sequence derives from a human donor in good health (CMV status not recorded). Some clones in this sample may be carry-over from other donors' samples. The chain couples TRBV28 to TRBJ2-3; D gene uncertain. Material: cultured CD8+ T cells from PBMCs, obtained from culture after CMV antigen stimulation. The CDR3: CASTLSYLSVTQYF. DNA of the CDR3: TGTGCCAGCACCCTGTCCTATTTGTCGGTTACGCAGTATTTT.